The 18 T cell receptor beta chains presented below share a single source sample, sequenced in a study of identical twins. TCRdb reprocessed the 5' RACE reads via MiXCR and lists one record per CDR3 protein. The data hold hundreds of thousands of distinct CDR3 sequences, with 15% to 20% observed a single time. These sequences were also reported in another study, on T cells expressing NK-cell markers.

The source material was PBMCs. All receptors come from a young woman in good health.

V gene TRBV2 combines with J gene TRBJ2-5; TRBD2 matches 11 bases. This CDR3 region has 16 residues. With 4 bases clipped from V and 3 bases from J, the junction kept 7 bases outside the gene matches. Germline V lookup: CDR1 SNHLY, CDR2 FYNNEI. CDR3 in amino acids: CASSGGGTSGKETQYF. Here the CDR3 DNA reads TGTGCCAGCAGTGGGGGGGGGACTAGCGGAAAAGAGACCCAGTACTTC. Variable domain in full (rest from reference TRBV2 and TRBJ2-5): EPEVTQTPSHQVTQMGQEVILRCVPISNHLYFYWYRQILGQKVEFLVSFYNNEISEKSEIFDDQFSVERPDGSNFTLKIRSTKLEDSAMYFCASSGGGTSGKETQYFGPGTRLLVL.

This clonotype was counted many times. The V call is TRBV27, the J call TRBJ1-1; TRBD1 matches 8 bases. Germline values: CDR1 MNHEY, CDR2 SMNVEV (reference sequence). V shed 3 bases, J shed 1 base, and the junction held 4 bases outside the gene matches. The CDR3 length is 15 residues. DNA of the CDR3: TGTGCCAGCAGTTTTCGTGGGACAGGGAACACTGAAGCTTTCTTT. Its protein is CASSFRGTGNTEAFF.

Only a few counts were recorded for this clonotype. The chain couples TRBV12-3 or TRBV12-4 to TRBJ2-7, with D uncertain. The CDR3 runs to 12 residues. Trimming removed 6 bases from V and 3 bases from J, with 9 bases in between. The CDR3 region is CASSAENYEQYF. Written as DNA, the CDR3 is TGTGCCAGCAGCGCAGAGAACTACGAGCAGTACTTC.

This clonotype was observed a few times. The gene calls are TRBV20-1 and TRBJ2-2, with D tentatively TRBD2 (5 bases). With 5 bases removed from V and 5 bases from J, the gap between germline ends came to 12 bases. CDR3 length equals 13 residues. Germline-derived CDR1 and CDR2 are DFQATT and SNEGSKA (reference sequence). CDR3 nucleotide sequence: TGCAGTGCTCGACTCCGAGGGACCGGGGAGCTGTTTTTT. It encodes CSARLRGTGELFF.

This clonotype showed up just a few times. The chain couples TRBV29-1 to TRBJ2-3; D gene unclear. CDR1 and CDR2 (germline): SQVTM, ANQGSEA. CDR3 length: 12 residues. Trimming shortened V by 7 bases and J by 3 bases, and 11 bases separated the two germline ends. This CDR3 reads CSATLQTDTQYF. In DNA form, the CDR3 reads TGCAGCGCCACTCTGCAAACAGATACGCAGTATTTT.

This clonotype was seen only a few times. V gene TRBV5-1 combines with J gene TRBJ1-1; 7 nucleotides align to TRBD1. J lost 3 bases, V lost 4 bases, and 9 bases had no gene match. Per the germline V gene, CDR1 is SGHRS and CDR2 is YFSETQ. The CDR3 has 15 residues. DNA of the CDR3: TGCGCCAGCAGCCTGAACAGGGGAATGGACACTGAAGCTTTCTTT. Translation gives CASSLNRGMDTEAFF. The complete variable domain, with remaining parts taken from reference TRBV5-1 and TRBJ1-1, reads KAGVTQTPRYLIKTRGQQVTLSCSPISGHRSVSWYQQTPGQGLQFLFEYFSETQRNKGNFPGRFSGRQFSNSRSEMNVSTLELGDSALYLCASSLNRGMDTEAFFGQGTRLTVV.

This clonotype has just a few counts. This rearrangement joins TRBV27 to TRBJ1-2; TRBD1 matches 11 bases. This CDR3 contains 16 residues. The V gene end was trimmed by 0 bases and the J gene end by 5 bases; junction bases not matched to a gene: 5. Looked up from germline, CDR1 is MNHEY and CDR2 is SMNVEV (reference sequence). For the CDR3, the DNA is TGTGCCAGCAGTTTATCCCGGGGACAGGGGGTTTATGGCTACACCTTC. Protein sequence: CASSLSRGQGVYGYTF.

This clonotype was found a few times. The chain carries TRBV19 and TRBJ2-7; possible D gene TRBD2, 6 bases. This CDR3 is 14 amino acids long. Germline V gene sequence: CDR1 LNHDA, CDR2 SQIVND (reference sequence). V was pared by 4 bases and J by 3 bases, with 13 bases between. The CDR3 is CASSTSPGVYEQYF. The CDR3, as DNA: TGTGCCAGTAGTACGTCCCCGGGAGTCTACGAGCAGTACTTC.

This clonotype has at least ten counts. The chain joins TRBV5-1 to TRBJ1-2; TRBD1 matches 7 bases. Germline V gene sequence: CDR1 SGHRS, CDR2 YFSETQ. The trim removed 2 bases at V and 2 bases at J, leaving 3 bases unmatched. This CDR3 spans 14 amino acids. The CDR3: CASSLQGQNYGYTF. The CDR3 DNA reads as TGCGCCAGCAGCTTACAGGGGCAAAACTATGGCTACACCTTC.

The chain recombines TRBV29-1 with TRBJ2-1; a weak D match, TRBD2 (5 bases). V gave up 7 bases and J gave up 7 bases, with 11 bases separating them. Germline CDR1 and CDR2: SQVTM and ANQGSEA. CDR3 size: 11 residues. Here the CDR3 reads CSAWTANEQFF. As DNA, the CDR3 is TGCAGCGCCTGGACTGCAAATGAGCAGTTCTTC.

The chain employs TRBV15 and TRBJ1-2; the match to TRBD1 covers 7 bases. V lost 3 bases, J lost 7 bases, and 17 bases stayed unmatched. Germline CDR1 LNHNV, CDR2 YYDKDF (reference sequence). CDR3 length equals 17 residues. The CDR3 is CATSRTDRQGVYGGYTF. The CDR3, as DNA: TGTGCCACCAGCAGGACCGACAGACAGGGTGTATACGGTGGCTACACCTTC. Full variable domain (rest looked up from reference TRBV15 and TRBJ1-2): DAMVIQNPRYQVTQFGKPVTLSCSQTLNHNVMYWYQQKSSQAPKLLFHYYDKDFNNEADTPDNFQSRRPNTSFCFLDIRSPGLGDTAMYLCATSRTDRQGVYGGYTFGSGTRLTVV.

This clonotype was seen a handful of times. The gene calls are TRBV5-6 and TRBJ2-1; 12 bases line up with TRBD2. Germline CDR1 is SGHDT and CDR2 is YYEEEE. The ends lost 4 bases at V and 0 bases at J; junction bases unmatched: 2. The CDR3 runs 16 residues. CDR3 protein: CASSGTSGFSYNEQFF. The CDR3 region has the DNA TGTGCCAGCAGCGGGACTAGCGGGTTCTCCTACAATGAGCAGTTCTTC.

The rearrangement links TRBV20-1 to TRBJ2-7, with 9 bases fitting TRBD2. V shed 6 bases and J 5 bases; nucleotides not matched to a gene: 11. The CDR3 extends over 14 amino acids. The germline gives CDR1 DFQATT, CDR2 SNEGSKA (reference sequence). CDR3 nucleotides: TGCAGTGCCCCCAGGCTAGCGGGATTCAACGAGCAGTACTTC. It is translated as CSAPRLAGFNEQYF.

J is TRBJ2-2 and V is TRBV7-8; the D is unclear. The germline V gene has CDR1 SGHVS and CDR2 FQNEAQ. The CDR3 extends over 16 amino acids. Deletions cut 4 bases from V and 3 bases from J, with 15 bases between. CDR3 nucleotide sequence: TGTGCCAGCAGCTCCCGGTTGGAGTCGGACACCGGGGAGCTGTTTTTT. Amino acid sequence: CASSSRLESDTGELFF.

This clonotype was seen only a few times. J is TRBJ2-5 and V is TRBV30, with D hard to call. In germline, CDR1 is GTSNPN, CDR2 SVGIG (reference sequence). V was trimmed by 1 base and J by 5 bases, leaving 14 bases between them. CDR3 length: 14 residues. CDR3 protein: CAWSAFGVSETQYF. DNA of the CDR3: TGTGCCTGGAGTGCTTTTGGAGTAAGTGAGACCCAGTACTTC.

The chain recombines TRBV7-2 with TRBJ2-7; no reliable D call. This CDR3 contains 11 residues. Trimming removed 4 bases at V and 4 bases at J, with 5 bases between. Germline V gives CDR1 SGHTA, CDR2 FQGNSA. The CDR3, as DNA: TGTGCCAGCAGCTGGCAATACGAGCAGTACTTC. This translates into CASSWQYEQYF.

V usage is TRBV5-6 and J usage is TRBJ2-5, with 14 bases identical to TRBD2. V dropped 4 bases and J dropped 5; count of bases not matched to a gene: 10. The germline V gene encodes CDR1 SGHDT and CDR2 YYEEEE. The CDR3 is 17 amino acids. The CDR3 DNA follows: TGTGCCAGCAGCCATGTCAGGACTAGCGGGAGGTGGGAGACCCAGTACTTC. Translating it yields CASSHVRTSGRWETQYF.

This clonotype was seen many times. V is TRBV12-3 or TRBV12-4 and J is TRBJ2-5; D gene uncertain. The CDR3 is made up of 12 amino acids. V was trimmed by 2 bases and J by 4 bases, leaving 5 bases between them. CDR3: CASSLLTETQYF. As DNA, the CDR3 is TGTGCCAGCAGTTTATTAACAGAGACCCAGTACTTC.